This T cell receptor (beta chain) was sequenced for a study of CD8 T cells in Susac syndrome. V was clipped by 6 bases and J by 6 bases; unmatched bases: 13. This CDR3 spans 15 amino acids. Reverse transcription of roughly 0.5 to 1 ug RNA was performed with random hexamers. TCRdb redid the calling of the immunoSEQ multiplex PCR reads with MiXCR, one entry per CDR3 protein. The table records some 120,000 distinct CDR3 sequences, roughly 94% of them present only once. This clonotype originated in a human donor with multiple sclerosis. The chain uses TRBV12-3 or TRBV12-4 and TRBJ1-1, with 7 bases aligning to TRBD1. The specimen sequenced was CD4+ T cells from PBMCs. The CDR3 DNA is TGTGCCAGCAGCCTACTACAGGGGAGAAGGGCTGAAGCTTTCTTT. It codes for CASSLLQGRRAEAFF.